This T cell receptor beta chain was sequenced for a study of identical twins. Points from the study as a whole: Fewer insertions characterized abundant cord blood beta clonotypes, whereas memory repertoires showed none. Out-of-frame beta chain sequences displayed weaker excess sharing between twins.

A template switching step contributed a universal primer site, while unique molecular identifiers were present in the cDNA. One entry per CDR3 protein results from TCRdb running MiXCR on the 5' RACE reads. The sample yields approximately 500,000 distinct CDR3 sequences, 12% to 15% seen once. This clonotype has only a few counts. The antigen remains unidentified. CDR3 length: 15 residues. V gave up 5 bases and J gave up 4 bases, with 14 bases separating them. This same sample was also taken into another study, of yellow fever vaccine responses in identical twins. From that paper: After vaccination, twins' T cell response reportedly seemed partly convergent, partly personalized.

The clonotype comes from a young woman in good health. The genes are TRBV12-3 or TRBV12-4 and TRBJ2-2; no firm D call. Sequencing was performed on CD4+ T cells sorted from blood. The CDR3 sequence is CASSPRGSGTGELFF. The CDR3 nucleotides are TGTGCCAGCAGTCCTCGAGGATCGGGCACCGGGGAGCTGTTTTTT.